The next 5 T cell receptor beta chains were all read from a single sample in a study of blood T cell repertoires in COVID-19. The method was immunoSEQ multiplex PCR; TCRdb's version includes in-frame clones alone and lacks a portion of them. Of roughly 130,000 clones in the sample, over 70% were seen once. The sample was peripheral blood. These receptors came from a man between 60 and 70 years old with active or convalescent COVID-19.

The rearrangement links TRBV11-1 to TRBJ2-7; the D gene is possibly TRBD2 (5 bases). CDR1 is SGHAT, CDR2 FQDESV, per germline (reference sequence). There are 13 residues in the CDR3. The V end was cut by 5 bases, the J end by 3 bases, with 11 bases between. The CDR3 is CASSPGRDYEQYF. The CDR3 nucleotides read TGTGCCAGCAGCCCTGGACGGGACTACGAGCAGTACTTC. The whole variable domain, filled in from reference TRBV11-1 and TRBJ2-7, reads EAEVAQSPRYKITEKSQAVAFWCDPISGHATLYWYRQILGQGPELLVQFQDESVVDDSQLPKDRFSAERLKGVDSTLKIQPAELGDSAMYLCASSPGRDYEQYFGPGTRLTVT.

This clone occurred a few times. CDR3 bases: TGTGCCAGCGGGAAGACAGGGCTCTCTGGAAACACCATATATTTT. Protein: CASGKTGLSGNTIYF. The rearrangement links TRBV2 to TRBJ1-3; 7 bases match TRBD1. Germline V gene sequence: CDR1 SNHLY, CDR2 FYNNEI. V was pared by 8 bases and J by 0 bases, with 7 bases of the junction left unmatched. This CDR3 comprises 15 residues.

The V call is TRBV2, the J call TRBJ2-7; 11 bases align to TRBD2. Germline V lookup: CDR1 SNHLY, CDR2 FYNNEI. The CDR3 extends over 16 amino acids. The V segment lost 6 bases and the J segment 7 bases; nucleotides outside the gene matches: 14. CDR3 bases: TGTGCCAGCAGCATTGCTAGCGGGAGGACCTCTGGGGAGCAGTACTTC. Protein sequence: CASSIASGRTSGEQYF.

The V and J genes are TRBV23-1 and TRBJ2-1, with D tentatively TRBD1 (6 bases). TRBV23-1 is assigned to the ORF class and has an uncertain function. V was trimmed by 5 bases and J by 5 bases, leaving 19 bases between them. The CDR3 spans 16 residues. The CDR3 protein is CASSYRQADLDNEQFF. Written as DNA, the CDR3 is TGCGCCAGCAGTTACCGACAGGCCGACCTCGACAATGAGCAGTTCTTC.

In this sample, this clone turned up once. The J gene is TRBJ2-5, the V gene TRBV7-3; D not resolved. The CDR3 has 15 amino acids. Per germline, CDR1 SGHTA and CDR2 FQGTGA. Between the trimmed V and J ends, which lost 3 bases and 1 base, there was a span of 12 bases. The CDR3 nucleotides are TGTGCCAGCAGCTTGAGTAGCTCCTTCCAAGAGACCCAGTACTTC. It encodes CASSLSSSFQETQYF.